The sequence of this T cell receptor beta chain was determined in a study of cytomegalovirus exposure and HLA in healthy donors. The overall study: HLA-typed donors contributed about 85 million unique TCRs, which were held in an early data release. The study's findings and limits: As was reported, the classifier diagnosed cytomegalovirus status with high specificity and sensitivity.

Trimming removed 0 bases from V and 4 bases from J; junction bases left unmatched: 7. Germline loops: CDR1 SGHRS, CDR2 YFSETQ. The CDR3 runs to 16 residues. Note on this clone: Antigen: not known.

Healthy bone marrow donors made up the donor group. With 60 Vbeta and 13 Jbeta primers, the PCR was carried out. Method: immunoSEQ multiplex PCR; TCRdb's copy keeps in-frame clones and lacks some. The sample contains some 120,000 clones, over 60% of which appear only once. The sequence derives from a man aged 18 to 30 in good health and CMV-seropositive. Sequencing was performed on PBMCs. This chain connects TRBV5-1 to TRBJ1-2, with TRBD1 matching over 9 bases. CDR3 nucleotides: TGCGCCAGCAGCTTGGATGTGGGGACAGGGACCTATGGCTACACCTTC. This sequence encodes CASSLDVGTGTYGYTF.